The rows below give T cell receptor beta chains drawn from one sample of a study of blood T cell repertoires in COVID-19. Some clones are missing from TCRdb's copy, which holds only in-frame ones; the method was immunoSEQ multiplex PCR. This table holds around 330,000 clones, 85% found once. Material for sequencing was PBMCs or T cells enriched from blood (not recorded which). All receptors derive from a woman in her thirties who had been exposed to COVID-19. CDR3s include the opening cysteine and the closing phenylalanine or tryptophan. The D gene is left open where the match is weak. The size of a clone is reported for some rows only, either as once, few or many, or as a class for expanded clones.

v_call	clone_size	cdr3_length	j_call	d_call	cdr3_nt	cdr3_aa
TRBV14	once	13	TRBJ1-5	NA	TGTGCCAGCAGCCAAGACAGGGGTACCGCCCAGCATTTT	CASSQDRGTAQHF
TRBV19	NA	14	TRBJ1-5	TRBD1	TGTGCCAGCCAGAGACAGGGTGGTAATCAGCCCCAGCATTTT	CASQRQGGNQPQHF
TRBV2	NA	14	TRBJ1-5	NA	TGTGCCAGCCAACCACAGGGCTTGAATCAGCCCCAGCATTTT	CASQPQGLNQPQHF
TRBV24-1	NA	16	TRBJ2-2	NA	TGTGCCACCAGTGACGACAGCTTAAGAAACACCGGGGAGCTGTTTTTT	CATSDDSLRNTGELFF
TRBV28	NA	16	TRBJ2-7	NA	TGTGCCAGCAGTTTATCCCTTGGGCCCTACTCCTACGAGCAGTACTTC	CASSLSLGPYSYEQYF
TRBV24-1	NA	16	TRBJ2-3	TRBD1	TGTGCCACCAGTGATTTGGGGACAGGGGGCCCAGATACGCAGTATTTT	CATSDLGTGGPDTQYF
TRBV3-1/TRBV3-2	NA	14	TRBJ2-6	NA	TGTGCCAGCAGAAGGAGCTCTGGGGCCAACGTCCTGACTTTC	CASRRSSGANVLTF
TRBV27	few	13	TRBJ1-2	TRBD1	TGTGCCAGCAGGAGACAGGGTGACTATGGCTACACCTTC	CASRRQGDYGYTF
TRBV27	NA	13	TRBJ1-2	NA	TGTGCCAGCAGTTTATTGGCAGGGGATGGCTACACCTTC	CASSLLAGDGYTF
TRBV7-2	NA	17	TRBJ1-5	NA	TGTGCCAGCAGTTCCTCGGGGGGGGGCGGCAGCAATCAGCCCCAGCATTTT	CASSSSGGGGSNQPQHF
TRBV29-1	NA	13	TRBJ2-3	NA	TGCAGCGCAGAGGCGGTACTGGCAGATACGCAGTATTTT	CSAEAVLADTQYF
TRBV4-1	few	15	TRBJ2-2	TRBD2	TGCGCCAGCAGCCACCGGGAGGCGAGCACCGGGGAGCTGTTTTTT	CASSHREASTGELFF
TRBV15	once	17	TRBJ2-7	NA	TGTGCCACCAGCAGATTTGGCTCTAGCCACTCTTCCTACGAGCAGTACTTC	CATSRFGSSHSSYEQYF
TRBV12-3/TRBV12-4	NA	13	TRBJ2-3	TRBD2	TGTGCCAGCCGGGGGGGGGCAGGTGATACGCAGTATTTT	CASRGGAGDTQYF
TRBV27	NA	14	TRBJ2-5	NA	TGTGCCAGCAGTTCCCGGGGGGACAGGGAGACCCAGTACTTC	CASSSRGDRETQYF
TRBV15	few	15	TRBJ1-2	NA	TGTGCCACCAGCACCGACTGGAGGTCGGTTCATGGCTACACCTTC	CATSTDWRSVHGYTF
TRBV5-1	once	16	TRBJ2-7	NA	TGCGCCAGCAGCTTGGCCGTCCCCACAGGGACTAACGAGCAGTACTTC	CASSLAVPTGTNEQYF
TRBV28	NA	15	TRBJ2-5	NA	TGTGCCAGCAGCCGCAACCGGGGGAGCCAAGAGACCCAGTACTTC	CASSRNRGSQETQYF
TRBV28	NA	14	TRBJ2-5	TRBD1	TGTGCCAGCGGGACAGGGGATAGTAGGAAGACCCAGTACTTC	CASGTGDSRKTQYF
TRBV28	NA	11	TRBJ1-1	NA	TGTGCCAGCAGCCTAGGACAGGAAGCTTTCTTT	CASSLGQEAFF
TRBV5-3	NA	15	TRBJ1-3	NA	TGTGCCAAAAGCGGGGCGGCTGGCTCAGGAAACACCATATATTTT	CAKSGAAGSGNTIYF
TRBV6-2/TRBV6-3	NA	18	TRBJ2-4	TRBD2	TGTGCCAGCAGCCAAACTAGCGGGGGGGCCGGTACCAAAAACATTCAGTACTTC	CASSQTSGGAGTKNIQYF
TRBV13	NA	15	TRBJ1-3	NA	TGTGCCAGCAGCTTAGGCCAGGGAATTGGAAACACCATATATTTT	CASSLGQGIGNTIYF
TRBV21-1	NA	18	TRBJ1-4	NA	TGTGCCAGCAGCAAGGAAGGCAGGCAACCCGCAACTAATGAAAAACTGTTTTTT	CASSKEGRQPATNEKLFF
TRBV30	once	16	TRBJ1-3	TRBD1	TGTGCCTGGAGTCCGGGACAGGGCCTCTCTGGAAACACCATATATTTT	CAWSPGQGLSGNTIYF
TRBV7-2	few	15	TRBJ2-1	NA	TGTGCCAGCAGCTTAGGACTAGAAGCCCACAATGAGCAGTTCTTC	CASSLGLEAHNEQFF
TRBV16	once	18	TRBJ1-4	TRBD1	TGTGCCAGCAGCCACCAAGTCTCCAGACAGGGGGCGTCTGAAAAACTGTTTTTT	CASSHQVSRQGASEKLFF
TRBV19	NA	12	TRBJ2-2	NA	TGTGCCAGTATTAGAGACACCGGGGAGCTGTTTTTT	CASIRDTGELFF
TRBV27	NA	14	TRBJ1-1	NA	TGTGCCAGCAGTTCGCACAGGGCTGGCACTGAAGCTTTCTTT	CASSSHRAGTEAFF
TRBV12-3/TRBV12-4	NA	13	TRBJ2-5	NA	TGTGCCAGCAGTCCCCTCGGCGGGGAGACCCAGTACTTC	CASSPLGGETQYF
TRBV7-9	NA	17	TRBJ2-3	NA	TGTGCCAGCAGCCCACAGGCGGGGGAGGGGGACACAGATACGCAGTATTTT	CASSPQAGEGDTDTQYF
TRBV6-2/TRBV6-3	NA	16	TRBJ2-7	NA	TGTGCCAGCAGTCCCGACAGGTCCCCCGGCTTCGGCGAGCAGTACTTC	CASSPDRSPGFGEQYF
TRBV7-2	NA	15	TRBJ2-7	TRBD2	TGTGCCAGCAGCTTACTGGCGGGAGCCTCCTACGAGCAGTACTTC	CASSLLAGASYEQYF
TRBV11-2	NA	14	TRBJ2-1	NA	TGTGCCAGCAGCCCACAGGCTATCTACAATGAGCAGTTCTTC	CASSPQAIYNEQFF
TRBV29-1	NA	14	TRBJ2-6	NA	TGCAGCGCCCTAGACAGCCCGAGGGCCAACGTCCTGACTTTC	CSALDSPRANVLTF
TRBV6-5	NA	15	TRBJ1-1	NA	TGTGCCAGCAGTCCCTCCCACGGACAGAACACTGAAGCTTTCTTT	CASSPSHGQNTEAFF
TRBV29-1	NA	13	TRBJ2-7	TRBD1	TGCAGCGCTGGGACAGGGACAGGGGGCGAGCAGTACTTC	CSAGTGTGGEQYF
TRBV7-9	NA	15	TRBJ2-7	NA	TGTGCCAGCAGCAGCGAGCGGGTGTCCTCCTACGAGCAGTACTTC	CASSSERVSSYEQYF
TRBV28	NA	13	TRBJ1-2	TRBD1	TGTGCCAGCAGTCTGACAGGGGAGGATGGCTACACCTTC	CASSLTGEDGYTF
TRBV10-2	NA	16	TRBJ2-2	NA	TGCGCCAGCAAGGTAACAGGGAAGGTTAACACCGGGGAGCTGTTTTTT	CASKVTGKVNTGELFF
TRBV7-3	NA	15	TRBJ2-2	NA	TGTGCCAGCAGCTCATACAGCATGCACACCGGGGAGCTGTTTTTT	CASSSYSMHTGELFF
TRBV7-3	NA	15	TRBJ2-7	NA	TGTGCCAGCAGCTTAGAGAAGGGACACACCTACGAGCAGTACTTC	CASSLEKGHTYEQYF
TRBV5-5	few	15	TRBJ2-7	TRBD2	TGTGCCAGCAGAGAAACTAGCGGTTACTCCTACGAGCAGTACTTC	CASRETSGYSYEQYF
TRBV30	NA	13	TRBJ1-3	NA	TGTGCCTGGAGTGTAAGCAGGGGAAACACCATATATTTT	CAWSVSRGNTIYF
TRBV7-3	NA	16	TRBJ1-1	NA	TGTGCCAGCAGCTTAACATACGCCAGGGGATCCGATGAAGCTTTCTTT	CASSLTYARGSDEAFF
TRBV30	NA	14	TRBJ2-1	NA	TGTGCCTGGAGCGTCAGCGCGTCCTACAATGAGCAGTTCTTC	CAWSVSASYNEQFF
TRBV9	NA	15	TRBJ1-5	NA	TGTGCCAGCAGCGTAGGGGCTAATAGCAATCAGCCCCAGCATTTT	CASSVGANSNQPQHF
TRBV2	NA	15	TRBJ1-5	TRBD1	TGTGCCAGCAGTAGGACAGGGGGCTTAAATCAGCCCCAGCATTTT	CASSRTGGLNQPQHF
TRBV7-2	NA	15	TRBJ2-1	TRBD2	TGTGCCAGCAGCTTATTTGGGACTAGGGGGTATGAGCAGTTCTTC	CASSLFGTRGYEQFF
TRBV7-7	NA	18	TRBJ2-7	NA	TGTGCTAGCAGCTTAGGGGTCATACTGACAGGGACTCACTACGAGCAGTACTTC	CASSLGVILTGTHYEQYF